This entry describes one T cell receptor (beta chain). The length of the CDR3 is 15 residues. Germline V gene lookup returns CDR1 SGHVS and CDR2 FQNEAQ. Trimming pared 3 bases from V and 8 bases from J, leaving 18 bases between. This sample was taken from a study of cytomegalovirus exposure and HLA in healthy donors. The PCR used 60 Vbeta and 13 Jbeta primers. This table comes from immunoSEQ multiplex PCR, and its TCRdb copy is limited to in-frame clones, with some not included. The sample includes just under 95,000 clones, approximately 77% of them seen just once. The sequence was collected from a human donor in good health. The rearrangement joins TRBV7-8 to TRBJ2-3, with D possibly being TRBD1 (6 bases). The sequenced material came from PBMCs. CDR3 amino acids: CASSFSDSPVGTQYF. The DNA for the CDR3 is TGTGCCAGCAGCTTCTCGGACAGCCCTGTTGGTACGCAGTATTTT.